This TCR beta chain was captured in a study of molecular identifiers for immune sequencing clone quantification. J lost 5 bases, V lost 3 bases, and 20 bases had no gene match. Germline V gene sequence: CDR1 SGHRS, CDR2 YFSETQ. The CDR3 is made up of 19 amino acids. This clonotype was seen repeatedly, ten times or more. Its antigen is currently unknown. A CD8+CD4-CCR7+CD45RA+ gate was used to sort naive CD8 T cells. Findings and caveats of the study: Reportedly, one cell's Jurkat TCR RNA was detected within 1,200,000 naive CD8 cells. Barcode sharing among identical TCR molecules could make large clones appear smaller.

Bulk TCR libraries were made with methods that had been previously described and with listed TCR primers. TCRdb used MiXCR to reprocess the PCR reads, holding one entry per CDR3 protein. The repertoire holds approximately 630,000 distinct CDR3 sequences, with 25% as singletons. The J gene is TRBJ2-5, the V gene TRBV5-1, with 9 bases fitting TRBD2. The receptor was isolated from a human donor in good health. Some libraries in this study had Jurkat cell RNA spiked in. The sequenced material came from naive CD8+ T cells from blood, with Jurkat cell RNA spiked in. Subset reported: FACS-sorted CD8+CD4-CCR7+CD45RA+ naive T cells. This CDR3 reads CASSYPQGSPGLARETQYF. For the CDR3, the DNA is TGCGCCAGCAGCTACCCCCAGGGGTCGCCGGGACTAGCAAGGGAGACCCAGTACTTC.